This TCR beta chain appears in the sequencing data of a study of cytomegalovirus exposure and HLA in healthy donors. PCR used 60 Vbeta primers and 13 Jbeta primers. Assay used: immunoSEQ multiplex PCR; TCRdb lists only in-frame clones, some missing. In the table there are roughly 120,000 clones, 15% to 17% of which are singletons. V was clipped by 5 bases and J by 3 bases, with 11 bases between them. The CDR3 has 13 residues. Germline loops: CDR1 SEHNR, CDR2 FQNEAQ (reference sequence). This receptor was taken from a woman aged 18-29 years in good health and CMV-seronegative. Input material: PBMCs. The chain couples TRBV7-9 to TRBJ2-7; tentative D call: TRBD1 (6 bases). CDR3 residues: CASSQDSFYEQYF. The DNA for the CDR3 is TGTGCCAGCAGCCAGGACAGCTTCTACGAGCAGTACTTC.